What follows are 31 T cell receptor beta chains derived from one specimen sequenced in a study of blood T cell repertoires in COVID-19. The protocol was immunoSEQ multiplex PCR, while the TCRdb copy is restricted to in-frame clones and leaves out a portion. Of around 37,000 clones listed, around four fifths are singletons. The sample was peripheral blood. The receptors here all came from a man between 60 and 75 years old with COVID-19, enrolled during active disease.

The chain couples TRBV19 to TRBJ1-4; 9 bases agree with TRBD1. Germline V gives CDR1 LNHDA, CDR2 SQIVND (reference sequence). The CDR3 is 14 residues long. With 7 bases clipped from V and 7 bases from J, the junction kept 7 bases outside the gene matches. The CDR3 region has the DNA TGTGCCAGTACCCGGGGACAGGGAATTGAAAAACTGTTTTTT. Amino acid sequence: CASTRGQGIEKLFF.

The chain uses TRBV6-5 and TRBJ1-6; no clear D. This CDR3 has 14 residues. The germline gives CDR1 MNHEY, CDR2 SVGAGI. V was cut by 7 bases and J by 0 bases, with 7 bases left in between. The CDR3 DNA follows: TGTGCCAGCATGGGCCTCTCCTATAATTCACCCCTCCACTTT. Protein product: CASMGLSYNSPLHF.

The chain employs TRBV9 and TRBJ1-2; no clear D gene. The CDR3 is 14 amino acids. Germline loops: CDR1 SGDLS, CDR2 YYNGEE. Trimming removed 4 bases from V and 4 bases from J, with 14 bases in between. CDR3 protein: CASSPRGSGYGYTF. CDR3 sequence (DNA): TGTGCCAGCAGCCCACGGGGAAGCGGCTATGGCTACACCTTC. The complete variable domain, with remaining parts taken from reference TRBV9 and TRBJ1-2, reads DSGVTQTPKHLITATGQRVTLRCSPRSGDLSVYWYQQSLDQGLQFLIQYYNGEERAKGNILERFSAQQFPDLHSELNLSSLELGDSALYFCASSPRGSGYGYTFGSGTRLTVV.

The V call is TRBV4-3, the J call TRBJ2-7; the match to TRBD2 covers 7 bases. The CDR3 totals 14 residues. Germline values: CDR1 LGHNA, CDR2 YSLEER. The V gene end was trimmed by 3 bases and the J gene end by 5 bases; junction bases not matched to a gene: 7. As DNA, the CDR3 is TGCGCCAGCAGCCAGAGAGCTGGGAGGGACGAGCAGTACTTC. Its translation: CASSQRAGRDEQYF.

V and J are TRBV19 and TRBJ1-6; D is unclear. The CDR3 has 13 residues. The V gene's germline CDR1 is LNHDA and CDR2 SQIVND (reference sequence). Trimming left V 9 bases short and J 7 bases short, with 13 bases between. For the CDR3, the DNA is TGTGCCAGCAAACCCCTTGGCAATTCACCCCTCCACTTT. It codes for CASKPLGNSPLHF.

The chain has TRBV7-2 and TRBJ2-7; 7 nucleotides agree with TRBD2. The CDR3 is 13 amino acids. Per the germline V gene, CDR1 is SGHTA and CDR2 is FQGNSA. J lost 2 bases, V lost 6 bases, and 4 bases had no gene match. The CDR3 DNA is TGTGCCAGCAGTCCCGGGGGGACCTACGAGCAGTACTTC. It translates to CASSPGGTYEQYF.

The V and J genes are TRBV10-1 and TRBJ1-2, with D possibly TRBD1 on 6 matching bases. Germline values: CDR1 WNHNN, CDR2 SYGVQD (reference sequence). The V end was cut by 5 bases, the J end by 1 base, with 8 bases between. The CDR3 runs 13 residues. The CDR3, as DNA: TGCGCCAGCAGTCAGGGGCTTAACTATGGCTACACCTTC. It translates to CASSQGLNYGYTF.

The chain couples TRBV6-2 or TRBV6-3 to TRBJ2-3, with TRBD2 as a possible D gene (7 bases). The V end was cut by 0 bases, the J end by 3 bases, with 16 bases between. There are 17 residues in the CDR3. Germline V lookup: CDR1 MNHEY, CDR2 SVGEGT. The CDR3 nucleotides are TGTGCCAGCAGTTACTCGAGGGGGGGCGCCCATACAGATACGCAGTATTTT. It is translated as CASSYSRGGAHTDTQYF.

J is TRBJ1-3 and V is TRBV11-2, with D hard to call. V dropped 1 base and J dropped 0 bases, with 13 bases sitting between them. Germline lookup yields CDR1 SGHAT and CDR2 FQNNGV. This CDR3 has 17 residues. The CDR3 DNA sequence: TGTGCCAGCAGCTTAGTATGGGCACCCAACTCTGGAAACACCATATATTTT. This translates into CASSLVWAPNSGNTIYF.

A remark on this clone: A junction boundary mismatches the germline segment, possibly from a read error. The chain has TRBV7-2 and TRBJ2-5; D is unresolved. Germline lookup yields CDR1 SGHTA and CDR2 FQGNSA. The CDR3 loop spans 11 amino acids. The CDR3 is CASSFGPRQDF. The CDR3, as DNA: TGTGCCAGCAGTTTCGGCCCCCGGCAGGACTTC.

In the case of this clone: Other DNA sequences within the sample encode an identical CDR3. V and J are TRBV11-3 and TRBJ2-7; 11 nucleotides agree with TRBD1. Germline V lookup: CDR1 SGHNT, CDR2 YENEEA. There are 14 residues in the CDR3. V lost 5 bases, J lost 3 bases, and 3 bases stayed unmatched. As DNA, the CDR3 is TGTGCCAGCAGCCCAGGGACAGGGGGCTACGAGCAGTACTTC. The encoded protein is CASSPGTGGYEQYF.

The V gene is TRBV6-5, the J gene TRBJ2-1; tentative D call: TRBD2 (6 bases). V was shortened by 6 bases and J by 10 bases, with 19 bases between the two germline ends. CDR3 size: 14 residues. Germline V gives CDR1 MNHEY, CDR2 SVGAGI. CDR3 residues: CASRATRKDNEQFF. The CDR3 nucleotides read TGTGCCAGCAGAGCGACTAGAAAAGATAACGAGCAGTTCTTC.

The chain couples TRBV27 to TRBJ1-1; maybe TRBD1 (5 bases). This CDR3 region has 15 residues. CDR1 MNHEY and CDR2 SMNVEV come from the germline V gene (reference sequence). V gave up 5 bases and J gave up 1 base, with 14 bases separating them. The CDR3, as DNA: TGTGCCAGCAGTGTCCCGGGGCGGGAGAACACTGAAGCTTTCTTT. It is translated as CASSVPGRENTEAFF.

The rearrangement links TRBV18 to TRBJ1-6; perhaps TRBD1 as D (6 bases). Germline loops: CDR1 KGHSH, CDR2 LQKENI. Between the trimmed V and J ends, which lost 3 bases and 9 bases, there was a span of 6 bases. CDR3 size: 12 residues. This CDR3 reads CASSPRGSPLHF. For the CDR3, the DNA is TGTGCCAGCTCACCCAGGGGTTCACCCCTCCACTTT.

V is TRBV5-1 and J is TRBJ2-5; D is possibly TRBD1 (5 bases). Trimming took off 0 bases at V and 1 base at J, with 7 bases between the two ends. Germline assignment: CDR1 SGHRS and CDR2 YFSETQ. The CDR3 runs 14 residues. The CDR3 DNA sequence: TGCGCCAGCAGCTTGGAGACAGCCCAAGAGACCCAGTACTTC. It is translated as CASSLETAQETQYF.

The chain carries TRBV19 and TRBJ2-7; 9 nucleotides match TRBD1. Germline trimming cut 6 bases from V and 6 bases from J; bases unmatched to any gene: 9. Germline lookup yields CDR1 LNHDA and CDR2 SQIVND (reference sequence). The CDR3 covers 14 residues. The CDR3 is CASSQGQGFGEQYF. CDR3 DNA: TGTGCCAGTAGCCAAGGACAGGGGTTTGGCGAGCAGTACTTC.

As regards this clone: One end of the junction varies from germline; a read error may be responsible. The chain links TRBV10-2 to TRBJ1-2; 9 bases match TRBD1. Germline lookup yields CDR1 WSHSY and CDR2 SAAADI. The CDR3 totals 12 residues. CDR3 amino acids: CASGDRGDGYTF. The CDR3 DNA reads TGCGCCAGCGGTGACAGGGGGGACGGCTACACCTTC.

This chain uses TRBV24-1 with TRBJ2-1; D is possibly TRBD2 (7 bases). This CDR3 has 12 amino acids. V dropped 7 bases and J dropped 5 bases, with 8 bases sitting between them. Germline V CDR1 and CDR2: KGHDR, SFDVKD. The chain's CDR3 is CATSGGHNEQFF. CDR3 nucleotide sequence: TGTGCCACCAGCGGGGGGCACAATGAGCAGTTCTTC.

The V and J genes are TRBV9 and TRBJ1-2; D is perhaps TRBD1 (6 bases). This CDR3 spans 13 amino acids. V was clipped by 5 bases and J by 4 bases, with 12 bases between them. Germline assignment: CDR1 SGDLS and CDR2 YYNGEE. CDR3 in amino acids: CASRSRDTYGYTF. DNA of the CDR3: TGTGCCAGCAGATCTCGGGACACCTATGGCTACACCTTC.

The genes are TRBV7-2 and TRBJ1-1; no clear D gene. The V gene's germline CDR1 is SGHTA and CDR2 FQGNSA. The CDR3 consists of 16 residues. With 5 bases removed from V and 4 bases from J, the gap between germline ends came to 20 bases. The CDR3 loop reads CASSRRTASSGTEAFF. The CDR3 bases are TGTGCCAGCAGCCGCAGAACAGCATCCAGTGGCACTGAAGCTTTCTTT.

The V and J genes are TRBV18 and TRBJ1-5, with D possibly being TRBD1 (5 bases). The CDR3 sequence is 14 residues long. Between the trimmed V and J ends, which lost 3 bases and 1 base, there was a span of 7 bases. Germline V gene sequence: CDR1 KGHSH, CDR2 LQKENI. The CDR3 region is CASSPDRSNQPQHF. The CDR3 DNA follows: TGTGCCAGCTCACCTGACAGAAGCAATCAGCCCCAGCATTTT.

The chain has TRBV4-1 and TRBJ2-5, with TRBD2 identical over 9 bases. CDR3 size: 18 residues. J was trimmed by 2 bases and V by 1 base; bases with no gene match: 11. Germline assignment: CDR1 MGHRA and CDR2 YSYEKL. The CDR3 sequence is CASSQAPRAGGPQETQYF. The CDR3 nucleotides are TGCGCCAGCAGCCAAGCCCCGCGGGCGGGAGGGCCTCAAGAGACCCAGTACTTC.

The chain uses TRBV18 and TRBJ1-6; no firm D call. The CDR3 consists of 12 residues. The ends were cut back, 10 bases at V and 10 bases at J, with 14 bases in the middle. Germline V gene sequence: CDR1 KGHSH, CDR2 LQKENI. The CDR3, as DNA: TGTGCCACCCGGGGAGAAGAATCACCCCTCCACTTT. Its protein product is CATRGEESPLHF.

The V call is TRBV19, the J call TRBJ2-7; maybe TRBD2 (5 bases). Germline assignment: CDR1 LNHDA and CDR2 SQIVND (reference sequence). V was clipped by 1 base and J by 7 bases, with 11 bases between them. CDR3 length: 13 amino acids. The CDR3 DNA reads TGTGCCAGTAGTATAGTACCGGGGAATGAGCAGTACTTC. Translated: CASSIVPGNEQYF. Supplemented by reference TRBV19 and TRBJ2-7, the full variable domain reads DGGITQSPKYLFRKEGQNVTLSCEQNLNHDAMYWYRQDPGQGLRLIYYSQIVNDFQKGDIAEGYSVSREKKESFPLTVTSAQKNPTAFYLCASSIVPGNEQYFGPGTRLTVT.

This chain connects TRBV2 to TRBJ1-2; TRBD1 might be the D (6 bases). Germline values: CDR1 SNHLY, CDR2 FYNNEI. Trimming took off 5 bases at V and 4 bases at J, with 14 bases between the two ends. This CDR3 is built from 14 residues. The CDR3 DNA reads TGTGCCAGCAGTTTAGGGGGGGCGGCCTATGGCTACACCTTC. Translation gives CASSLGGAAYGYTF.

This chain connects TRBV7-9 to TRBJ1-4; 8 bases match TRBD1. Trimming at V came to 6 bases and at J to 7 bases, leaving 10 bases not matched to a gene. In germline, CDR1 is SEHNR, CDR2 FQNEAQ (reference sequence). The CDR3 has 15 residues. The CDR3 DNA sequence: TGTGCCAGCAGTCCCGGGACAGGCGTCACTGAAAAACTGTTTTTT. Its translation: CASSPGTGVTEKLFF.

This rearrangement joins TRBV6-5 to TRBJ1-1; no firm D call. V lost 8 bases to trimming and J lost 4 bases, with 14 bases between them. The CDR3 contains 13 residues. Germline V gene data show CDR1 as MNHEY and CDR2 as SVGAGI. The CDR3: CASSTGGGTEAFF. The CDR3 nucleotides read TGTGCCAGCTCGACTGGAGGAGGCACTGAAGCTTTCTTT.

The J gene is TRBJ1-2, the V gene TRBV5-1; possibly TRBD1 for D (6 bases). V was shortened by 4 bases and J by 6 bases, with 13 bases between the two germline ends. Germline V gene sequence: CDR1 SGHRS, CDR2 YFSETQ. The length of the CDR3 is 13 residues. The CDR3 spells CASSIQGADGYTF. Here the CDR3 DNA reads TGCGCCAGCAGCATACAGGGAGCGGATGGCTACACCTTC.

V and J are TRBV19 and TRBJ2-1, with D possibly matching TRBD2 (6 bases). Trimming stripped 4 bases from V and 0 bases from J, with 10 bases between. This CDR3 contains 15 residues. The germline V gene has CDR1 LNHDA and CDR2 SQIVND (reference sequence). CDR3 in amino acids: CASSRTGVSYNEQFF. The DNA for the CDR3 is TGTGCCAGTAGTAGGACGGGAGTCTCCTACAATGAGCAGTTCTTC.

The rearrangement uses TRBV7-9 and TRBJ1-1, with D maybe TRBD1 (5 bases). CDR3 length: 14 residues. Deletions cut 3 bases from V and 2 bases from J, with 10 bases between. CDR1 is SEHNR and CDR2 is FQNEAQ in the germline V gene (reference sequence). The CDR3: CASSLAGLNTEAFF. CDR3 bases: TGTGCCAGCAGCTTGGCAGGGCTAAACACTGAAGCTTTCTTT.

This rearrangement joins TRBV14 to TRBJ1-1; D is uncertain. Deletions cut 4 bases from V and 5 bases from J, with 14 bases between. The germline CDR1 and CDR2 sequences are SGHDN and FVKESK. The length of the CDR3 is 14 residues. The CDR3 nucleotides are TGTGCCAGCAGCCTCCGACCCGGGGAAACTGAAGCTTTCTTT. Its protein product is CASSLRPGETEAFF.